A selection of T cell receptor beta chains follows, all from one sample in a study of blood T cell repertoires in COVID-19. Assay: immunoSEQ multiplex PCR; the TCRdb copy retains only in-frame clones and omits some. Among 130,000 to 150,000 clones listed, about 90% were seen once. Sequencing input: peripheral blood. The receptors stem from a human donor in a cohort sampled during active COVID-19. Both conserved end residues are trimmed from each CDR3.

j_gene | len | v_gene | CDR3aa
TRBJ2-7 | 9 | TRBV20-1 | SAISSYEQY
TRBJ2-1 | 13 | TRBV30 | AWSGTSGGSNEQF
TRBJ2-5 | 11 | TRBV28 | ASSFGATETQY
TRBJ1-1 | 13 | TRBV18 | ASSQTTGSISEAF
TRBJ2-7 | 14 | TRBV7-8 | ASSSTRGKDSYEQY
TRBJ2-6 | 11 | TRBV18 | ASSPRGANVLT
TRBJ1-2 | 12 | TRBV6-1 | ASSEVTGWASYT
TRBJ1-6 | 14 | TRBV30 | AWTTGGGFRNSPLH
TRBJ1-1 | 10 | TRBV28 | ASSSGNTEAF
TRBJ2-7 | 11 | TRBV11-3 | ASSFLTGHEQY
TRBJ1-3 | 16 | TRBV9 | ASSPKQGAEVRRNTIY
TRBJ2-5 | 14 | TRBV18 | ASSPGQGVRQETQY
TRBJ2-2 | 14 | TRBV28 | ASSLLRNLGTGELF
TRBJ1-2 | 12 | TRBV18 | ASSTDRNNYGYT
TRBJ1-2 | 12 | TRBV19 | ASSGLQGEYGYT
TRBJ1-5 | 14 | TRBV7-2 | ASSLLGPRDNQPQH
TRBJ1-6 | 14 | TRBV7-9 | ASSLGQGFYNSPLH
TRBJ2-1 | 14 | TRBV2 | ASIPRDRETYNEQF
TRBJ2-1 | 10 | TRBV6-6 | ASSYTGNEQF
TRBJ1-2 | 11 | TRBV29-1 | SVESPANYGYT
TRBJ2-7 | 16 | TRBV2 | ASTQTRDRGFYSYEQY
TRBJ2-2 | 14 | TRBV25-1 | ASSEGASGFTGELF
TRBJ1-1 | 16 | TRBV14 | ASSQAQTGIGVNTEAF
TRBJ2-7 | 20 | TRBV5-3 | ARSSGSWDRDRGKEVSYEQY
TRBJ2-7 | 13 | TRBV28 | ASSFGPGPLHEQY
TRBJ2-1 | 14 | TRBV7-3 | ASSPVTSELSHEQF
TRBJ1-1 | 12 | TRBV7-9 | ASSLEAGDTEAF
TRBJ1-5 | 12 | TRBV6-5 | ASSYRGSNQPQH
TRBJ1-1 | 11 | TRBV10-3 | AISGTGGGEAF
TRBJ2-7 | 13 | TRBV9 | ASSVGQGAFYEQY
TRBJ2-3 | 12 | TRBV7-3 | ASSLGQGHDTQY
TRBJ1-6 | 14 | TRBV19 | ASSTRGQGPNSPLH
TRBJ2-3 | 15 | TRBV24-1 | ATSDTGLAGETDTQY
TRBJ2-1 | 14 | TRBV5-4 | ASSETLAGGYNEQF
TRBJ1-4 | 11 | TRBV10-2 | ASRGAGGEKLF
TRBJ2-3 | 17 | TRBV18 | ASSPRRTGGEHLTDTQY
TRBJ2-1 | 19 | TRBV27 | ASSLRTVWGRASLFGNEQF
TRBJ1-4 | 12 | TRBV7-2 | ASSLVGGNEKLF
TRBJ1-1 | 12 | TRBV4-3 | ASSQLDRVAEAF
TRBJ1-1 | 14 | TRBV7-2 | ASSLVVRGRTTEAF
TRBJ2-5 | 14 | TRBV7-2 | ASSLTAAPAQETQY
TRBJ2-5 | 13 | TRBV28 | ASKGGGGQWEFQY
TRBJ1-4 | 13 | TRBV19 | ASSVLGVTNEKLF
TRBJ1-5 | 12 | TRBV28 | ASSLSQGNQPQH
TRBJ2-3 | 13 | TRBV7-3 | ASSFLSGHTDTQY
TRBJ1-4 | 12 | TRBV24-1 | ATSDFREEEKLF
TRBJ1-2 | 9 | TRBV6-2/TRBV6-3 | ASSYMGGYT
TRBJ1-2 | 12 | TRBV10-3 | AISEPGQADGYT
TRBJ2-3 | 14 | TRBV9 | ASSVGELAGTDTQY
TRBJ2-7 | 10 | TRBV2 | ASSDLPHEQY
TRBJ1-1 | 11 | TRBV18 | ASSPGRNTEAF
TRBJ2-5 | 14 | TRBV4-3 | ASSPVPAGVQETQY
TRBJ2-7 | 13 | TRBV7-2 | ASSSTEPGGYEQY
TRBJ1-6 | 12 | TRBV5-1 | ASSGQLDNSPLH
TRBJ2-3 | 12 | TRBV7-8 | ASSTGQNTDTQY
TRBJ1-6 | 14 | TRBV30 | AWSRSATAGNSPLH
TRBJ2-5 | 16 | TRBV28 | ASSLPGRVAGVKETQY
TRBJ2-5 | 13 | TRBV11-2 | ASSLNQGAQVTQY
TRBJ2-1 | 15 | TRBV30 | AWSVRYGGGLNNEQF
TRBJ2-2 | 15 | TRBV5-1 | ASSHGTESLNTGELF